These 14 T cell receptor beta chains were sequenced from one sample in a study of blood T cell repertoires in COVID-19. The assay was immunoSEQ multiplex PCR, and TCRdb's table has in-frame clones only and misses some. The table shows over 150,000 clones, with approximately 88% occurring only once. The sequencing input was peripheral blood. The receptors derive from a woman aged 55 to 70 who had recovered from COVID-19.

The chain recombines TRBV30 with TRBJ2-7; D might be TRBD1 (5 bases). V was pared by 8 bases and J by 1 base, with 18 bases between. The CDR3 runs 14 residues. Germline CDR1 reads GTSNPN; CDR2 reads SVGIG (reference sequence). The chain's CDR3 is CAGELRTQSYEQYF. In DNA form, the CDR3 reads TGTGCCGGGGAACTGAGGACACAGTCCTACGAGCAGTACTTC.

The chain is built from TRBV21-1 and TRBJ1-5; TRBD1, the table's D call, was not compared with the DNA. TRBV21-1 is marked as a pseudogene. The length of the CDR3 is 16 residues. The CDR3 reads CASSKRTEQGDQPQHF. Written as DNA, the CDR3 is TGTGCCAGCAGCAAAAGGACCGAACAGGGGGATCAGCCCCAGCATTTT.

This sequence joins TRBV24-1 and TRBJ2-4; D uncertain. V was trimmed by 7 bases and J by 0 bases, leaving 18 bases between them. Per the germline V gene, CDR1 is KGHDR and CDR2 is SFDVKD. The CDR3 covers 17 residues. The chain's CDR3 is CATSPSGGLIAKNIQYF. The CDR3 coding sequence is TGTGCCACCAGCCCTTCGGGTGGTCTCATAGCCAAAAACATTCAGTACTTC.

V is TRBV28 and J is TRBJ1-2; D unresolved. Between the trimmed V and J ends, which lost 4 bases and 3 bases, there was a span of 12 bases. Germline CDR1 MDHEN, CDR2 SYDVKM. The CDR3 loop spans 14 amino acids. The CDR3 loop is CASSYGMNHYGYTF. The DNA for the CDR3 is TGTGCCAGCAGTTACGGGATGAACCACTATGGCTACACCTTC.

The V and J genes are TRBV29-1 and TRBJ2-1; TRBD2 matches 12 bases. V dropped 4 bases and J dropped 9; count of bases not matched to a gene: 7. Germline CDR1 is SQVTM and CDR2 is ANQGSEA. The CDR3 contains 14 residues. For the CDR3, the DNA is TGCAGCGTTGGACTAGCGGGGGTAAGGGCTGAGCAGTTCTTC. Translating gives CSVGLAGVRAEQFF.

The V and J genes are TRBV6-6 and TRBJ1-2, with D hard to call. V was cut by 1 base and J by 8 bases, with 8 bases left in between. Germline V gene lookup returns CDR1 MNHNY and CDR2 SVGAGI (reference sequence). This CDR3 contains 12 residues. DNA for the CDR3: TGTGCCAGCAGTTACTATGGGAGCGGCTACACCTTC. Translated, it gives CASSYYGSGYTF.

The CDR3 DNA follows: TGTGCCAGCAGCCAGATGGGACAGGGGGCTGGCTCTGGAAACACCATATATTTT. Translation: CASSQMGQGAGSGNTIYF. The chain carries TRBV7-9 and TRBJ1-3; 12 bases line up with TRBD1. CDR1 is SEHNR, CDR2 FQNEAQ, per germline (reference sequence). The CDR3 extends over 18 amino acids. J gave up 0 bases and V 5 bases, and 8 bases lay outside the gene matches.

The chain is built from TRBV7-8 and TRBJ2-5, with D possibly being TRBD2 (7 bases). The germline CDR1 and CDR2 sequences are SGHVS and FQNEAQ. Between the trimmed V and J ends, which lost 1 base and 5 bases, there was a span of 17 bases. The CDR3 loop spans 16 amino acids. DNA for the CDR3: TGTGCCAGCAGCTTAGGATGGCGGGGGCGGAAGGAGACCCAGTACTTC. It translates to CASSLGWRGRKETQYF.

This clone was recorded once. The rearrangement uses TRBV5-1 and TRBJ1-3; a possible D gene is TRBD1 (6 bases). The germline V gene encodes CDR1 SGHRS and CDR2 YFSETQ. Trimming pared 1 base from V and 4 bases from J, leaving 9 bases between. The CDR3 has 14 residues. CDR3 protein: CASSLTGWGNTIYF. CDR3 sequence (DNA): TGCGCCAGCAGCTTGACAGGGTGGGGAAACACCATATATTTT.

The rearrangement joins TRBV2 to TRBJ1-4; 9 nucleotides agree with TRBD1. This CDR3 has 16 residues. After removal of 4 bases from V and 7 bases from J, the junction contained 10 bases not matched to a gene. Per the germline V gene, CDR1 is SNHLY and CDR2 is FYNNEI. The CDR3 region is CASSVTTGGNGEKLFF. The CDR3 DNA reads as TGTGCCAGCAGTGTAACAACAGGGGGCAATGGTGAAAAACTGTTTTTT.

The genes are TRBV5-1 and TRBJ1-6, with 9 bases lining up with TRBD1. The J call may be faulty, since TRBJ1-1 better matches the DNA end. Per the germline V gene, CDR1 is SGHRS and CDR2 is YFSETQ. The CDR3 sequence is 13 residues long. CDR3 bases: TGCGCCAGCAGCTTGGCCCCCGGACAGGGGGCTTTCTTT. It translates to CASSLAPGQGAFF.

This clone was counted a single time. The CDR3 sequence: CATSGTGISYEQYF. The CDR3 nucleotides are TGTGCCACCTCCGGGACAGGGATTTCCTACGAGCAGTACTTC. This rearrangement joins TRBV28 to TRBJ2-7; 9 nucleotides agree with TRBD1. Germline assignment: CDR1 MDHEN and CDR2 SYDVKM. The CDR3 runs 14 residues. V shed 10 bases and J 1 base; nucleotides not matched to a gene: 8. The whole variable domain, filled in from reference TRBV28 and TRBJ2-7, reads DVKVTQSSRYLVKRTGEKVFLECVQDMDHENMFWYRQDPGLGLRLIYFSYDVKMKEKGDIPEGYSVSREKKERFSLILESASTNQTSMYLCATSGTGISYEQYFGPGTRLTVT.

V and J are TRBV6-1 and TRBJ1-5; D is perhaps TRBD1 (5 bases). Trimming pared 2 bases from V and 9 bases from J, leaving 8 bases between. CDR3 size: 12 residues. Germline-derived CDR1 and CDR2 are MNHNS and SASEGT. DNA for the CDR3: TGTGCCAGCAGTGAACAGGGTTTGCCCCAGCATTTT. Translated: CASSEQGLPQHF.

This chain uses TRBV5-1 with TRBJ2-1, with 11 bases matching TRBD2. There are 15 residues in the CDR3. V trimming: 4 bases; J trimming: 3 bases; junction bases outside the gene matches: 3. Germline CDR1 is SGHRS and CDR2 is YFSETQ. The CDR3 sequence is CASSTGLADYNEQFF. The CDR3 coding sequence is TGCGCCAGCAGCACGGGACTAGCGGACTACAATGAGCAGTTCTTC.